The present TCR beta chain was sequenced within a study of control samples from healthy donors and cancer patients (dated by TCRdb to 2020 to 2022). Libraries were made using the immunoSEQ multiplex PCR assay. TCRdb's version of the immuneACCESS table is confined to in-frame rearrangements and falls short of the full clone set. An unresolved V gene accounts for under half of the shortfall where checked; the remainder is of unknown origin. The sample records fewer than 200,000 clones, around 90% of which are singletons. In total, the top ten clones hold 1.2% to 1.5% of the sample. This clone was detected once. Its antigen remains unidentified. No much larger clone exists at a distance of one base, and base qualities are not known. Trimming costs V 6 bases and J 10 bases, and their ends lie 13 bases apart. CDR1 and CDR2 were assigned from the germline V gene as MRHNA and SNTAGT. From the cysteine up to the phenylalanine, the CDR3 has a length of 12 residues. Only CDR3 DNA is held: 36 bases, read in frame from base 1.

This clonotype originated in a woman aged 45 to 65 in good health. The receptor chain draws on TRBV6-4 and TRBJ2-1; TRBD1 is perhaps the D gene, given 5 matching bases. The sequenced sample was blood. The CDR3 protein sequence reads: CASSQTDREQFF. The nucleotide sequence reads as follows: TGTGCCAGCAGCCAGACTGACAGAGAGCAGTTCTTC.